Listed below are T cell receptor beta chains from one sample, sequenced in a study of blood T cell repertoires in COVID-19. The method was immunoSEQ multiplex PCR; TCRdb's version includes in-frame clones alone and lacks a portion of them. The sample has about 40,000 clones; 70% to 90% are singletons. The sample was peripheral blood. These receptors all stem from a human donor in a cohort sampled during active COVID-19. CDR3s leave out the opening cysteine and the closing phenylalanine or tryptophan. The D gene is left open where the match is weak.

CDR3	D	V
ASSFWGDEQY	NA	TRBV12-3/TRBV12-4
ASSLGQANYEQY	TRBD1	TRBV18
ASSARDRNNQPQH	TRBD1	TRBV6-6
ASSLYDRANTDTQY	TRBD1	TRBV7-2
ASSRQTSGGANVLT	NA	TRBV4-1
ATSDDSGANTDTQY	TRBD2	TRBV24-1
ASSLELGQPQH	NA	TRBV7-8
ASSLGGSYSYNEQF	NA	TRBV5-1
ASSPDRKHMNTEAF	NA	TRBV7-6
ARARVDTEAF	NA	TRBV6-4
ASSQEQGVGYT	TRBD1	TRBV4-1
ASRLQGDEQF	TRBD1	TRBV19
ASSPGAQETQY	NA	TRBV18
ASSPEASPSYNEQF	NA	TRBV5-1
ASRDRVAYEQY	NA	TRBV21-1
ASSLPALAGGHNEQF	TRBD2	TRBV5-1
ASSVASGQGDTQY	TRBD1	TRBV9
ASSIGQGREY	TRBD1	TRBV5-5
ASSLGHRTGSYSGANVLT	NA	TRBV7-8
ATPKTDIETQY	NA	TRBV7-9
ASSIPRGVGTEAF	NA	TRBV19
ASSLYRAADTQY	NA	TRBV11-2
ASRGGGITDTQY	TRBD2	TRBV5-1
ASRALGGEETQY	NA	TRBV5-4
ASSGPGGTNEKLF	NA	TRBV9
ASSLLAGTNTGELF	TRBD2	TRBV18
ASSQDQNSPLH	NA	TRBV3-1/TRBV3-2
ASSRTGGELDEQF	TRBD1	TRBV9
ASSPTSGGAYEQY	TRBD2	TRBV9
SASRPASGNEKLF	NA	TRBV20-1
ASSLAPSGGTYEQY	TRBD2	TRBV5-6
ASTKGGGSRNEQF	NA	TRBV28
ASSRGLAVQETQY	TRBD2	TRBV5-1
SVDTDRGYGYT	TRBD1	TRBV29-1
ASIRGASETQY	NA	TRBV2
ASSIGAFSNEKLF	NA	TRBV21-1
ASSIAGSSYEQY	NA	TRBV19
ASSIPPPRRLTGELF	NA	TRBV19
ASSLIEGSEAF	NA	TRBV5-1
ATRGGTYEQY	NA	TRBV6-5
SVAGANTGELF	NA	TRBV29-1
ASSARGGFQETQY	NA	TRBV25-1
ASSPGIVSWNEQF	NA	TRBV27